The 14 T cell receptor beta chains presented below share a single source sample, sequenced in a study of cytomegalovirus exposure and HLA in healthy donors. Assay used: immunoSEQ multiplex PCR; TCRdb lists only in-frame clones, some missing. This sample has roughly 50,000 clones, with about 92% found just once. Sequencing used PBMCs. These receptor sequences come from a man between 18 and 29 years old in good health and CMV-seronegative.

The rearrangement links TRBV5-1 to TRBJ2-2; 12 bases agree with TRBD2. The germline gives CDR1 SGHRS, CDR2 YFSETQ. J was trimmed by 1 base and V by 4 bases; bases with no gene match: 14. This CDR3 has 20 amino acids. The CDR3 DNA is TGCGCCAGCAGCACCAGGGGATGGACTAGCGGGACCAGGAACACCGGGGAGCTGTTTTTT. Protein sequence: CASSTRGWTSGTRNTGELFF. Drawing the rest from reference TRBV5-1 and TRBJ2-2, the complete variable domain is KAGVTQTPRYLIKTRGQQVTLSCSPISGHRSVSWYQQTPGQGLQFLFEYFSETQRNKGNFPGRFSGRQFSNSRSEMNVSTLELGDSALYLCASSTRGWTSGTRNTGELFFGEGSRLTVL.

This chain uses TRBV2 with TRBJ2-4, with 10 bases matching TRBD2. CDR1 and CDR2 (germline): SNHLY, FYNNEI. The length of the CDR3 is 14 residues. Trimming cost V 3 bases and J 13 bases; bases outside gene matches: 9. The CDR3 is CASSDLAGVGRQYF. The CDR3 region has the DNA TGTGCCAGCAGTGATCTAGCGGGAGTCGGTAGGCAGTACTTC. Full variable domain (missing parts from reference TRBV2 and TRBJ2-4): EPEVTQTPSHQVTQMGQEVILRCVPISNHLYFYWYRQILGQKVEFLVSFYNNEISEKSEIFDDQFSVERPDGSNFTLKIRSTKLEDSAMYFCASSDLAGVGRQYFGAGTRLSVL.

The genes are TRBV9 and TRBJ1-3, with unresolved D. The length of the CDR3 is 14 residues. Between the trimmed V and J ends, which lost 7 bases and 4 bases, there was a span of 15 bases. The germline V gene has CDR1 SGDLS and CDR2 YYNGEE. The CDR3, as DNA: TGTGCCAGCTCCCCTCGGCTAGGAGGAAACACCATATATTTT. Residues: CASSPRLGGNTIYF. The entire variable domain, with the rest obtained from reference TRBV9 and TRBJ1-3, is as follows: DSGVTQTPKHLITATGQRVTLRCSPRSGDLSVYWYQQSLDQGLQFLIQYYNGEERAKGNILERFSAQQFPDLHSELNLSSLELGDSALYFCASSPRLGGNTIYFGEGSWLTVV.

This clone appeared a single time. The rearrangement joins TRBV28 to TRBJ2-1; 11 nucleotides agree with TRBD2. V was clipped by 3 bases and J by 7 bases; unmatched bases: 5. CDR3 size: 15 residues. Germline CDR1 MDHEN, CDR2 SYDVKM. The CDR3 region is CASSFGLAGGNEQFF. DNA for the CDR3: TGTGCCAGCAGTTTTGGGCTAGCGGGAGGTAATGAGCAGTTCTTC.

Notes on this clone: The junction departs from the called germline gene at one end, perhaps through a read error. The chain couples TRBV4-1 to TRBJ2-4, with 9 nucleotides matching TRBD2. Germline V gives CDR1 MGHRA, CDR2 YSYEKL. This CDR3 region has 15 residues. The CDR3: CASSHTPGTSSSPGF. The CDR3, as DNA: TGCGCCAGCAGCCATACCCCCGGGACTAGCAGCTCCCCTGGGTTC.

This chain joins TRBV29-1 and TRBJ1-5, with 7 bases lining up with TRBD1. The CDR3 totals 13 residues. Germline-derived CDR1 and CDR2 are SQVTM and ANQGSEA. V lost 6 bases to trimming and J lost 6 bases; unmatched junction nucleotides: 8. CDR3 nucleotide sequence: TGCAGCGTAAGACAGGGCGAGGGTCAGCCCCAGCATTTT. Encoded protein: CSVRQGEGQPQHF.

The chain combines TRBV4-3 with TRBJ2-1, with a weak D call TRBD2 (5 bases). Germline CDR1 reads LGHNA; CDR2 reads YSLEER. The CDR3 spans 16 residues. V was shortened by 1 base and J by 1 base, with 11 bases between the two germline ends. In nucleotides, the CDR3 is TGCGCCAGCAGCCAAGGTTCCCGGGGATCCTACAATGAGCAGTTCTTC. Its translation is CASSQGSRGSYNEQFF.

The count of this clone is one. The V call is TRBV7-8, the J call TRBJ2-7, with 8 nucleotides matching TRBD2. This CDR3 region has 14 residues. V lost 4 bases, J lost 3 bases, and 5 bases stayed unmatched. Germline lookup yields CDR1 SGHVS and CDR2 FQNEAQ. The CDR3 loop is CASSSGGRDYEQYF. The DNA of the CDR3 is TGTGCCAGCAGCTCGGGGGGGCGGGACTACGAGCAGTACTTC.

V and J are TRBV19 and TRBJ2-1; the D gene is possibly TRBD2 (5 bases). The CDR3 sequence is 15 residues long. The germline gives CDR1 LNHDA, CDR2 SQIVND (reference sequence). Trimming removed 1 base at V and 3 bases at J, with 10 bases between. For the CDR3, the DNA is TGTGCCAGTAGTATAGCCGGGATGGTCTACAATGAGCAGTTCTTC. Its translation is CASSIAGMVYNEQFF.

The chain uses TRBV9 and TRBJ2-3; D possibly corresponds to TRBD2 (6 bases). V lost 0 bases to trimming and J lost 3 bases, with 8 bases between them. The CDR3 totals 14 residues. Germline V gene sequence: CDR1 SGDLS, CDR2 YYNGEE. The CDR3 bases are TGTGCCAGCAGCGTAGGAAGCGGGACAGATACGCAGTATTTT. It translates to CASSVGSGTDTQYF.

The rearrangement uses TRBV7-3 and TRBJ1-1; D unclear. The V end was cut by 6 bases, the J end by 3 bases, with 11 bases between. Germline CDR1 is SGHTA and CDR2 is FQGTGA. There are 13 residues in the CDR3. CDR3 in DNA: TGTGCCAGCAGGCCACCCGGGGACACTGAAGCTTTCTTT. Translation: CASRPPGDTEAFF.

J is TRBJ2-1 and V is TRBV9, with 13 bases matching TRBD2. V shed 3 bases, J shed 7 bases, and the junction held 7 bases outside the gene matches. In germline, CDR1 is SGDLS, CDR2 YYNGEE. The CDR3 has 16 residues. The CDR3 coding sequence is TGTGCCAGCAGCGCGGGGACTAGCGGGAAAGGGAATGAGCAGTTCTTC. Translating gives CASSAGTSGKGNEQFF.

This clone showed up just a few times. V gene TRBV4-3 combines with J gene TRBJ2-7; the match to TRBD1 covers 9 bases. The germline gives CDR1 LGHNA, CDR2 YSLEER. V shed 5 bases, J shed 3 bases, and the junction held 2 bases outside the gene matches. The CDR3 has 13 residues. CDR3 amino acids: CASSGGQGYEQYF. As DNA, the CDR3 is TGCGCCAGCAGCGGGGGACAGGGCTACGAGCAGTACTTC.

The V gene is TRBV9, the J gene TRBJ2-3, with 14 positions matching TRBD2. This CDR3 region has 16 residues. From germline, CDR1 is SGDLS and CDR2 YYNGEE. The V and J ends lost 0 bases and 6 bases, in that order; junction bases with no gene match: 3. The CDR3 DNA follows: TGTGCCAGCAGCGTAGAGGGGACTAGCGGGAGCGATACGCAGTATTTT. As protein: CASSVEGTSGSDTQYF. The full variable domain, rest sourced from reference TRBV9 and TRBJ2-3, is DSGVTQTPKHLITATGQRVTLRCSPRSGDLSVYWYQQSLDQGLQFLIQYYNGEERAKGNILERFSAQQFPDLHSELNLSSLELGDSALYFCASSVEGTSGSDTQYFGPGTRLTVL.